This is a list of T cell receptor beta chains from one sample in a study of CD8 T cells in ankylosing spondylitis. TCRdb reprocessed the 5' RACE reads via MiXCR and lists one record per CDR3 protein. The sample gives 250,000 or so distinct CDR3 sequences, over 15% of which show up once; about a third is in the top ten. Material: blood, either unsorted or a sorted T cell fraction (not recorded which). The receptors were sampled from a male donor with ankylosing spondylitis or in good health (not recorded which). Each CDR3 is given with its conserved first and last residue. D genes are given only for firm matches. Clone size appears in some rows only: once, few, many, or a class for an expanded clone.

TRBD2	few	TRBV7-2	TRBJ2-1	CASSLARSGTGREQFF	TGTGCCAGCAGCTTAGCGCGAAGCGGGACGGGGCGGGAGCAGTTCTTC
NA	NA	TRBV4-3	TRBJ1-3	CASSQDRESGNTIYF	TGCGCCAGCAGCCAAGACAGGGAATCGGGAAACACCATATATTTT
TRBD1	NA	TRBV5-4	TRBJ2-1	CASSQRDRGRDEQFF	TGTGCCAGCAGTCAACGGGACAGGGGGCGGGATGAGCAGTTCTTC
NA	few	TRBV9	TRBJ2-1	CASSVVAGNPYNEQFF	TGTGCCAGCAGCGTAGTGGCAGGGAACCCCTACAATGAGCAGTTCTTC
TRBD2	NA	TRBV7-2	TRBJ2-1	CASSLASGTMSDEQFF	TGTGCCAGCAGCTTAGCGTCAGGGACTATGAGCGATGAGCAGTTCTTC
NA	few	TRBV27	TRBJ2-1	CASSVSVYNEQFF	TGTGCCAGCAGCGTTTCAGTTTACAATGAGCAGTTCTTC
NA	NA	TRBV7-2	TRBJ1-5	CASSLAPGVDQPQHF	TGTGCCAGCAGCTTAGCGCCTGGGGTTGATCAGCCCCAGCATTTT
TRBD2	NA	TRBV7-8	TRBJ2-5	CASRGLAEETQYF	TGTGCCAGCAGGGGACTAGCTGAGGAGACCCAGTACTTC
NA	many	TRBV5-1	TRBJ2-3	CASSQANLDSSTDTQYF	TGCGCCAGCAGCCAGGCCAATTTGGACAGCAGCACAGATACGCAGTATTTT
NA	few	TRBV7-9	TRBJ1-1	CASSLYGTEAFF	TGTGCCAGCAGCTTATACGGCACTGAAGCTTTCTTT
NA	few	TRBV6-5	TRBJ2-7	CASSYDGVYEQYF	TGTGCCAGCAGTTATGACGGAGTTTACGAGCAGTACTTC
NA	few	TRBV4-3	TRBJ1-5	CASSQDGKGENQPQHF	TGCGCCAGCAGCCAAGATGGGAAAGGGGAAAATCAGCCCCAGCATTTT
TRBD1	few	TRBV12-3/TRBV12-4	TRBJ2-7	CASSFQGGSYEQYF	TGTGCCAGCAGTTTCCAAGGGGGCTCTTACGAGCAGTACTTC
NA	NA	TRBV4-3	TRBJ2-3	CASSQEFEAGGTDTQYF	TGCGCCAGCAGCCAAGAATTCGAGGCGGGCGGTACAGATACGCAGTATTTT
NA	NA	TRBV4-1	TRBJ1-1	CASSQDSGGVTEAFF	TGCGCCAGCAGCCAAGACTCCGGGGGTGTCACTGAAGCTTTCTTT
NA	many	TRBV4-1	TRBJ1-2	CASSQFPGSQIVAYTF	TGCGCCAGCAGCCAATTCCCGGGATCGCAGATCGTGGCCTACACCTTC
TRBD2	few	TRBV15	TRBJ2-3	CATGERELIDTQYF	TGTGCCACCGGCGAGCGGGAGCTGATAGATACGCAGTATTTT
NA	NA	TRBV4-1	TRBJ2-6	CASSPLSSGANVLTF	TGCGCCAGCAGCCCACTTAGCTCTGGGGCCAACGTCCTGACTTTC
NA	once	TRBV20-1	TRBJ2-7	CSAHKLTGASYEQYF	TGCAGTGCTCACAAACTGACAGGCGCTTCCTACGAGCAGTACTTC
NA	NA	TRBV18	TRBJ2-7	CASSPSSTRSYEQYF	TGTGCCAGCTCACCATCCTCCACCCGCTCCTACGAGCAGTACTTC
NA	few	TRBV4-3	TRBJ2-3	CASSQDVLGGTDTQYF	TGCGCCAGCAGCCAAGATGTACTAGGGGGCACAGATACGCAGTATTTT
NA	NA	TRBV12-3/TRBV12-4	TRBJ1-1	CASSFSGGSAEAFF	TGTGCCAGCAGTTTTTCTGGGGGTTCGGCTGAAGCTTTCTTT
NA	many	TRBV4-3	TRBJ2-1	CASSQSQGVNEQFF	TGCGCCAGCAGCCAATCCCAGGGAGTCAATGAGCAGTTCTTC
NA	NA	TRBV29-1	TRBJ2-2	CSVALTGKTTGELFF	TGCAGCGTTGCTTTAACAGGGAAGACCACCGGGGAGCTGTTTTTT
NA	many	TRBV28	TRBJ1-1	CASSQQTDNTEAFF	TGTGCCAGCAGTCAACAGACAGATAACACTGAAGCTTTCTTT
NA	few	TRBV2	TRBJ1-2	CASSVYQRGYTF	TGTGCCAGCAGTGTATATCAACGGGGCTACACCTTC
TRBD2	many	TRBV29-1	TRBJ2-3	CSVAREGGNTQYF	TGCAGCGTTGCCCGGGAGGGAGGGAATACGCAGTATTTT
NA	NA	TRBV25-1	TRBJ1-2	CASSESHQVDYGYTF	TGTGCCAGCAGTGAATCGCACCAAGTGGACTATGGCTACACCTTC
TRBD2	few	TRBV29-1	TRBJ2-1	CSGGGSGPNEQFF	TGCAGCGGGGGGGGGAGCGGACCCAATGAGCAGTTCTTC
NA	NA	TRBV18	TRBJ2-3	CASSPRPVYRDTQYF	TGTGCCAGCTCACCACGTCCGGTCTATCGAGATACGCAGTATTTT
NA	NA	TRBV9	TRBJ2-7	CASSVGDPSYEQYF	TGTGCCAGCAGCGTAGGGGACCCCTCCTACGAGCAGTACTTC
NA	NA	TRBV6-1	TRBJ2-3	CASTLSFDSPDTQYF	TGTGCCAGCACCTTAAGTTTTGACTCGCCGGATACGCAGTATTTT
NA	many	TRBV6-4	TRBJ2-3	CASSDEPSGTDTQYF	TGTGCCAGCAGTGACGAGCCGAGTGGGACAGATACGCAGTATTTT
NA	few	TRBV5-6	TRBJ1-3	CASSLVWGLLCGNTIYF	TGTGCCAGCAGCTTGGTGTGGGGGCTGCTCTGCGGAAACACCATATATTTT
NA	NA	TRBV7-3	TRBJ2-7	CASSLSAGPYEQYF	TGTGCCAGCAGCTTGTCAGCGGGTCCCTACGAGCAGTACTTC
NA	NA	TRBV12-5	TRBJ2-3	CASGLLTDPDTQYF	TGTGCTAGTGGTTTGCTGACCGACCCAGATACGCAGTATTTT
TRBD1	many	TRBV6-2/TRBV6-3	TRBJ1-5	CASSSDRDDSPQHF	TGTGCCAGCAGTTCCGACAGGGACGACAGCCCCCAGCATTTT
TRBD2	many	TRBV7-6	TRBJ2-1	CASGLAGPNEQFF	TGTGCCAGTGGACTAGCGGGCCCAAATGAGCAGTTCTTC
NA	NA	TRBV27	TRBJ1-2	CASSLAYGIPQESTF	TGTGCCAGCAGTTTGGCCTATGGCATTCCACAGGAGAGCACCTTC
TRBD2	few	TRBV20-1	TRBJ2-1	CSARLAGGNEQFF	TGCAGTGCTAGACTAGCGGGAGGAAATGAGCAGTTCTTC
TRBD1	few	TRBV5-4	TRBJ1-1	CASFGQGYTEAFF	TGTGCCAGCTTCGGACAGGGTTACACTGAAGCTTTCTTT
NA	many	TRBV20-1	TRBJ1-2	CSARGEGSTNYGYTF	TGCAGTGCTAGAGGAGAGGGCAGCACTAACTATGGCTACACCTTC
TRBD2	few	TRBV29-1	TRBJ2-7	CSAELAGGEQYF	TGCAGCGCCGAGCTAGCGGGAGGCGAGCAGTACTTC
NA	NA	TRBV5-6	TRBJ2-7	CASSLSENRLNSYEQYF	TGTGCCAGCAGCTTGAGTGAGAACAGACTAAACTCCTACGAGCAGTACTTC
NA	NA	TRBV25-1	TRBJ2-7	CASSALRGEVYYEQYF	TGTGCCAGCAGTGCGCTAAGAGGGGAGGTCTACTACGAGCAGTACTTC
NA	NA	TRBV21-1	TRBJ2-1	CPRGKGGWGGLAYNEQFF	TGTCCCCGGGGGAAGGGAGGATGGGGGGGGCTGGCCTACAATGAGCAGTTCTTC
NA	NA	TRBV6-5	TRBJ2-5	CASSFRVREASSQETQYF	TGTGCCAGCAGTTTCAGGGTCCGGGAAGCTTCAAGCCAAGAGACCCAGTACTTC
NA	NA	TRBV5-1	TRBJ2-1	CASSLVGRPWAEAGDEQFF	TGCGCCAGCAGCTTGGTTGGCAGACCGTGGGCCGAAGCGGGTGATGAGCAGTTCTTC
TRBD2	NA	TRBV12-3/TRBV12-4	TRBJ2-5	CASSSPGYSGSFETQYF	TGTGCCAGCAGTTCCCCCGGGTATAGCGGGAGCTTCGAGACCCAGTACTTC
TRBD2	NA	TRBV7-2	TRBJ2-7	CASSLAWSSGSYEQYF	TGTGCCAGCAGCTTAGCTTGGTCTAGCGGCTCCTACGAGCAGTACTTC
NA	NA	TRBV19	TRBJ2-2	CASSIVGTGELFF	TGTGCCAGTAGTATAGTAGGAACCGGGGAGCTGTTTTTT
TRBD2	few	TRBV10-3	TRBJ2-5	CASGSSGSPQETQYF	TGTGCCAGCGGGTCTAGCGGGAGCCCCCAAGAGACCCAGTACTTC
NA	NA	TRBV7-9	TRBJ2-1	CASITGRSDEQFF	TGTGCCAGCATCACAGGGCGGTCGGATGAGCAGTTCTTC
NA	few	TRBV6-5	TRBJ2-7	CASSYPTSSYEQYF	TGTGCCAGCAGTTACCCCACTAGTTCCTACGAGCAGTACTTC
TRBD2	many	TRBV29-1	TRBJ2-1	CSVGGWLAGSNEQFF	TGCAGCGTTGGAGGGTGGCTAGCGGGATCCAATGAGCAGTTCTTC